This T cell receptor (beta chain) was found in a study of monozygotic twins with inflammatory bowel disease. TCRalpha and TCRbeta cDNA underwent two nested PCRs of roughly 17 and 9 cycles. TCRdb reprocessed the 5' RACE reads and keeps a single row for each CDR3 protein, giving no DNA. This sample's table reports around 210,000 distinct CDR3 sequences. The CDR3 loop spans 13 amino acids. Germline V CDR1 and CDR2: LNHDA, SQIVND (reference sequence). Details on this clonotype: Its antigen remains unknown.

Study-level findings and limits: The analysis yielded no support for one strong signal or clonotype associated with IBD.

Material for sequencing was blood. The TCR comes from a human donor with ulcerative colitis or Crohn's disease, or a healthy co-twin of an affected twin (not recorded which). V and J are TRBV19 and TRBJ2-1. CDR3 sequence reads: CASGSTSYNEQFF.